Listed below are T cell receptor beta chains from one sample, sequenced in a study of shared clonotypes between healthy human individuals. Method: immunoSEQ multiplex PCR; TCRdb's copy keeps in-frame clones and lacks some. The data contain 2 million to 3 million clones, 93% of them singletons. Sequencing used naive CD4+ T cells from PBMCs. Source of these receptors: a man aged 18 to 35 in good health. Some clones in this sample may be carry-over from other donors' samples. CDR3s include the opening cysteine and the closing phenylalanine or tryptophan. The D gene is left open where the match is weak. Some rows mark clone size as missing; the rest say once, few, many or name a class of expanded clone.

clone_size: -
v_call: TRBV4-2
d_call: -
j_call: TRBJ2-2
cdr3_aa: CASSQDRVGELFF
cdr3_nt: TGTGCCAGCAGCCAAGACAGGGTAGGGGAGCTGTTTTTT

clone_size: once
v_call: TRBV5-1
d_call: -
j_call: TRBJ2-5
cdr3_aa: CASSLASFGTAHQETQYF
cdr3_nt: TGCGCCAGCAGCTTGGCCAGTTTCGGGACCGCTCACCAAGAGACCCAGTACTTC

clone_size: -
v_call: TRBV27
d_call: TRBD2
j_call: TRBJ2-2
cdr3_aa: CASSLSRRGGFYTGELFF
cdr3_nt: TGTGCCAGCAGTTTATCCAGAAGGGGAGGGTTTTACACCGGGGAGCTGTTTTTT

clone_size: -
v_call: TRBV9
d_call: -
j_call: TRBJ2-1
cdr3_aa: CASSVSYGDNEQFF
cdr3_nt: TGTGCCAGCAGCGTATCCTACGGGGACAATGAGCAGTTCTTC

clone_size: -
v_call: TRBV5-1
d_call: -
j_call: TRBJ2-7
cdr3_aa: CASSPGDVLSYEQYF
cdr3_nt: TGCGCCAGCAGCCCAGGGGATGTATTGTCCTACGAGCAGTACTTC

clone_size: -
v_call: TRBV7-2
d_call: TRBD1
j_call: TRBJ2-7
cdr3_aa: CASSYPGQYYEQYF
cdr3_nt: TGTGCCAGCAGCTATCCGGGACAGTACTACGAGCAGTACTTC

clone_size: -
v_call: TRBV5-1
d_call: TRBD2
j_call: TRBJ2-1
cdr3_aa: CASSTAGVGYNEQFF
cdr3_nt: TGCGCCAGCAGCACAGCGGGAGTGGGTTACAATGAGCAGTTCTTC

clone_size: -
v_call: TRBV30
d_call: TRBD2
j_call: TRBJ2-7
cdr3_aa: CAWEPSGASYEQYF
cdr3_nt: TGTGCCTGGGAGCCTAGCGGAGCGTCCTACGAGCAGTACTTC

clone_size: -
v_call: TRBV6-6
d_call: TRBD1
j_call: TRBJ2-5
cdr3_aa: CASSPPGWDRQETQYF
cdr3_nt: TGTGCCAGCAGTCCCCCCGGCTGGGACAGACAAGAGACCCAGTACTTC

clone_size: -
v_call: TRBV10-3
d_call: TRBD2
j_call: TRBJ2-7
cdr3_aa: CAISHSGLAGTYEQYF
cdr3_nt: TGTGCCATCAGTCACTCGGGACTAGCGGGGACCTACGAGCAGTACTTC

clone_size: -
v_call: TRBV4-2
d_call: TRBD2
j_call: TRBJ2-1
cdr3_aa: CASSQALTSASPLF
cdr3_nt: TGTGCCAGCAGCCAAGCGCTGACTAGCGCCTCCCCCCTCTTC

clone_size: -
v_call: TRBV10-2
d_call: -
j_call: TRBJ2-1
cdr3_aa: CASSETGSFMNEQFF
cdr3_nt: TGCGCCAGCAGTGAAACAGGGTCGTTCATGAATGAGCAGTTCTTC

clone_size: -
v_call: TRBV27
d_call: TRBD2
j_call: TRBJ2-1
cdr3_aa: CASGQNRQGSGSLRVRSYNEQFF
cdr3_nt: TGTGCCAGCGGCCAGAACAGGCAGGGCAGCGGGAGCTTGCGAGTTAGGTCCTACAATGAGCAGTTCTTC

clone_size: -
v_call: TRBV7-2
d_call: -
j_call: TRBJ1-1
cdr3_aa: CASSSIRTRGTEAFF
cdr3_nt: TGTGCCAGCAGCTCAATACGGACCCGTGGCACTGAAGCTTTCTTT

clone_size: -
v_call: TRBV25-1
d_call: TRBD2
j_call: TRBJ2-5
cdr3_aa: CASSVAGGETQYF
cdr3_nt: TGTGCCAGCAGTGTAGCGGGCGGGGAGACCCAGTACTTC

clone_size: -
v_call: TRBV9
d_call: TRBD1
j_call: TRBJ2-7
cdr3_aa: CASSVGDRGYEQYF
cdr3_nt: TGTGCCAGCAGCGTAGGTGACAGGGGGTACGAGCAGTACTTC

clone_size: -
v_call: TRBV29-1
d_call: TRBD2
j_call: TRBJ2-7
cdr3_aa: CSVEVSLAGGPYEQYF
cdr3_nt: TGCAGCGTTGAAGTATCGCTAGCGGGAGGGCCATACGAGCAGTACTTC

clone_size: -
v_call: TRBV9
d_call: TRBD2
j_call: TRBJ2-5
cdr3_aa: CASSVEGLAGYQETQYF
cdr3_nt: TGTGCCAGCAGCGTGGAAGGACTAGCGGGGTACCAAGAGACCCAGTACTTC

clone_size: -
v_call: TRBV18
d_call: TRBD1
j_call: TRBJ1-3
cdr3_aa: CASSPEWKGARPSGNTIYF
cdr3_nt: TGTGCCAGCTCACCAGAGTGGAAGGGGGCAAGACCCTCTGGAAACACCATATATTTT

clone_size: -
v_call: TRBV2
d_call: TRBD2
j_call: TRBJ2-5
cdr3_aa: CASSASGSVGETQYF
cdr3_nt: TGTGCCAGCAGCGCTAGCGGGAGTGTTGGAGAGACCCAGTACTTC

clone_size: -
v_call: TRBV6-1
d_call: -
j_call: TRBJ2-4
cdr3_aa: CASSLTGTKNIQYF
cdr3_nt: TGTGCCAGCAGTCTAACAGGGACCAAAAACATTCAGTACTTC

clone_size: -
v_call: TRBV18
d_call: -
j_call: TRBJ1-2
cdr3_aa: CASSPEAGANYGYTF
cdr3_nt: TGTGCCAGCTCACCAGAGGCAGGGGCTAACTATGGCTACACCTTC

clone_size: -
v_call: TRBV25-1
d_call: TRBD1
j_call: TRBJ1-4
cdr3_aa: CASSDPRQGGGVEKLFF
cdr3_nt: TGTGCCAGCAGTGACCCAAGACAGGGAGGAGGTGTTGAAAAACTGTTTTTT

clone_size: -
v_call: TRBV11-2
d_call: TRBD2
j_call: TRBJ2-3
cdr3_aa: CASRSQGREVTDTQYF
cdr3_nt: TGTGCCAGCAGATCCCAGGGGCGGGAGGTAACAGATACGCAGTATTTT

clone_size: -
v_call: TRBV7-9
d_call: TRBD1
j_call: TRBJ1-3
cdr3_aa: CASSNRDRGQNTIYF
cdr3_nt: TGTGCCAGCAGCAATCGGGACAGGGGGCAAAACACCATATATTTT

clone_size: -
v_call: TRBV7-6
d_call: TRBD2
j_call: TRBJ2-7
cdr3_aa: CASSPTSGTYEQYF
cdr3_nt: TGTGCCAGCAGCCCGACTAGCGGGACCTACGAGCAGTACTTC

clone_size: -
v_call: TRBV9
d_call: TRBD2
j_call: TRBJ2-1
cdr3_aa: CASSVGLAGGNEQFF
cdr3_nt: TGTGCCAGCAGCGTTGGACTAGCGGGAGGCAATGAGCAGTTCTTC

clone_size: -
v_call: TRBV7-9
d_call: -
j_call: TRBJ2-2
cdr3_aa: CASSFYQSGELFF
cdr3_nt: TGTGCCAGCAGCTTCTACCAGTCCGGGGAGCTGTTTTTT

clone_size: -
v_call: TRBV11-3
d_call: -
j_call: TRBJ2-7
cdr3_aa: CASSLGPGTAYYEQYF
cdr3_nt: TGTGCCAGCAGCTTAGGCCCCGGGACCGCATACTACGAGCAGTACTTC

clone_size: -
v_call: TRBV11-2
d_call: -
j_call: TRBJ2-4
cdr3_aa: CASSQGGAKNIQYF
cdr3_nt: TGTGCCAGCAGCCAGGGGGGGGCCAAAAACATTCAGTACTTC

clone_size: -
v_call: TRBV6-4
d_call: TRBD1
j_call: TRBJ1-1
cdr3_aa: CASTSIRQGNCMNTEAFF
cdr3_nt: TGTGCCAGCACCAGCATAAGACAGGGGAATTGTATGAACACTGAAGCTTTCTTT